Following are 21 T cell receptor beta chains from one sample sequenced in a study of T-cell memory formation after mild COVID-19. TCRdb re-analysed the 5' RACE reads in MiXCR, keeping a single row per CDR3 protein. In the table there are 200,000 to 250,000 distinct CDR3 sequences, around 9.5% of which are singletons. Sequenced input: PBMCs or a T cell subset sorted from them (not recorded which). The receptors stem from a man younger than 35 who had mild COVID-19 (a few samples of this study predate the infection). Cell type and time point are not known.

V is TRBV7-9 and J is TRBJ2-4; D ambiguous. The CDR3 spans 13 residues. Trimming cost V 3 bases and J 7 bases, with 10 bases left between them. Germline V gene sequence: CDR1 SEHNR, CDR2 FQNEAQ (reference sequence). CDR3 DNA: TGTGCCAGCAGCTTCGGGCAGGTTAACATTCAGTACTTC. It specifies CASSFGQVNIQYF.

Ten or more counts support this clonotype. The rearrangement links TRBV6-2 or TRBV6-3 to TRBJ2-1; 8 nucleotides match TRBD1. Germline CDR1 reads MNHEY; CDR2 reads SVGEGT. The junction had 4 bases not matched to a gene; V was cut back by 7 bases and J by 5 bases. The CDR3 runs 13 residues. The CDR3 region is CASTRTGHNEQFF. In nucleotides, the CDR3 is TGTGCCAGCACCAGGACAGGGCACAATGAGCAGTTCTTC.

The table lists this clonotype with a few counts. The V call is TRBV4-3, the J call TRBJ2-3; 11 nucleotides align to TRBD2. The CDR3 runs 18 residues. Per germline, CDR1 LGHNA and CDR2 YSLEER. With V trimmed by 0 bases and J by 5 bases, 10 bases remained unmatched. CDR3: CASSQDRLSGGAGDTQYF. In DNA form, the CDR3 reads TGCGCCAGCAGCCAAGACCGGCTTAGCGGGGGGGCCGGAGATACGCAGTATTTT.

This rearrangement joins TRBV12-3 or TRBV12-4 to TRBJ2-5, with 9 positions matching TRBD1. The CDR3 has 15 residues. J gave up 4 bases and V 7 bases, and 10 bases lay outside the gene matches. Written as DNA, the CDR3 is TGTGCCAGCACCGCTGGGACAGGGCTATTAGAGACCCAGTACTTC. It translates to CASTAGTGLLETQYF.

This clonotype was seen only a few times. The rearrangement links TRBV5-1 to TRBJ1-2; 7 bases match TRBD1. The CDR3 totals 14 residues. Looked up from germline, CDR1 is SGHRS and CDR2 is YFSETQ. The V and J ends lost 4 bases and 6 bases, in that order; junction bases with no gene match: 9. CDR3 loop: CASSPGGGKDGYTF. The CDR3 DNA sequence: TGCGCCAGCAGCCCAGGGGGTGGAAAGGATGGCTACACCTTC.

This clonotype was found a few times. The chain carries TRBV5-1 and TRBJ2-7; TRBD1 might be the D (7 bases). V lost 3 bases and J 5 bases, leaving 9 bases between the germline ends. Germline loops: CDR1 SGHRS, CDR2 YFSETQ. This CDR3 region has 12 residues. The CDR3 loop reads CASSSGGNEQYF. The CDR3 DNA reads TGCGCCAGCAGCTCAGGGGGGAACGAGCAGTACTTC.

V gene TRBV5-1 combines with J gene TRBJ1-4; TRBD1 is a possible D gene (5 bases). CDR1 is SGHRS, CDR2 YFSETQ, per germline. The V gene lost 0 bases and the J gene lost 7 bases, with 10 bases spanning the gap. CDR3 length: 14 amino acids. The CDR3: CASSLEGIGEKLFF. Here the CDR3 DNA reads TGCGCCAGCAGCTTGGAGGGGATCGGTGAAAAACTGTTTTTT.

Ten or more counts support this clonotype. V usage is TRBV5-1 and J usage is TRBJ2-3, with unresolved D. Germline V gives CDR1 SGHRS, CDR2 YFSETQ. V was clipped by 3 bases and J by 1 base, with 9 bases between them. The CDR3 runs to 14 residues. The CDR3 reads CASSSGRGTDTQYF. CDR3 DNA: TGCGCCAGCAGCTCTGGACGGGGCACAGATACGCAGTATTTT.

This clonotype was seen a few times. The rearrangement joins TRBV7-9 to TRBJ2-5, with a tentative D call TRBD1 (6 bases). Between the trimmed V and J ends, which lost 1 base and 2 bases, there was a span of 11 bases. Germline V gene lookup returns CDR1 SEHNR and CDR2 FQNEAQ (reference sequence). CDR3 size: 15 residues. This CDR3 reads CASSLGGRVQETQYF. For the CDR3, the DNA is TGTGCCAGCAGCTTAGGGGGGCGCGTACAAGAGACCCAGTACTTC.

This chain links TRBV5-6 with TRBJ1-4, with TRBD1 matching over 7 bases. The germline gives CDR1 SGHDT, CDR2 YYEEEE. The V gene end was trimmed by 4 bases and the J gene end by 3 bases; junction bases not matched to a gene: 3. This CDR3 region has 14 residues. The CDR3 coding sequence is TGTGCCAGCAGCCAGGGACAGCCTAATGAAAAACTGTTTTTT. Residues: CASSQGQPNEKLFF.

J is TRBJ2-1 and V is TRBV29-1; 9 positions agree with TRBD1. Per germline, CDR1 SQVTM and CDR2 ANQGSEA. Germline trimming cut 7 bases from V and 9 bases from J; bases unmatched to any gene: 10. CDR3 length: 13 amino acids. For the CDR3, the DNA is TGCAGCGCTACAAGGACAGGGGTAACTGAGCAGTTCTTC. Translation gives CSATRTGVTEQFF.

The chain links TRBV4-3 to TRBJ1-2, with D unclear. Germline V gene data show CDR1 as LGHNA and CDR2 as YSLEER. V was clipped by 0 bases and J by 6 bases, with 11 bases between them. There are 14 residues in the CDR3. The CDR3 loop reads CASSQDRNRDGYTF. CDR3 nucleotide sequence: TGCGCCAGCAGCCAAGATCGGAACCGGGATGGCTACACCTTC.

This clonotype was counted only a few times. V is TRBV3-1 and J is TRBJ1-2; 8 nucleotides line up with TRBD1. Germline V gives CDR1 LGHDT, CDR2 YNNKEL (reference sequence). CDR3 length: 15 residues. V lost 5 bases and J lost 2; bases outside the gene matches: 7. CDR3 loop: CASSVRQGRNYGYTF. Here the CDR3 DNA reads TGTGCCAGCAGCGTAAGACAGGGGCGCAACTATGGCTACACCTTC. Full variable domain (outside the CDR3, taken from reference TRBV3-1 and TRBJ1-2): DTAVSQTPKYLVTQMGNDKSIKCEQNLGHDTMYWYKQDSKKFLKIMFSYNNKELIINETVPNRFSPKSPDKAHLNLHINSLELGDSAVYFCASSVRQGRNYGYTFGSGTRLTVV.

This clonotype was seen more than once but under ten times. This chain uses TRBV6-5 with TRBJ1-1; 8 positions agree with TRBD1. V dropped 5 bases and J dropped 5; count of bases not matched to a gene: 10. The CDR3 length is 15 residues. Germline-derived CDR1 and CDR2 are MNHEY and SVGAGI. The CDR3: CASSAPGQGRTEAFF. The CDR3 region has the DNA TGTGCCAGCAGTGCCCCCGGACAGGGAAGGACTGAAGCTTTCTTT.

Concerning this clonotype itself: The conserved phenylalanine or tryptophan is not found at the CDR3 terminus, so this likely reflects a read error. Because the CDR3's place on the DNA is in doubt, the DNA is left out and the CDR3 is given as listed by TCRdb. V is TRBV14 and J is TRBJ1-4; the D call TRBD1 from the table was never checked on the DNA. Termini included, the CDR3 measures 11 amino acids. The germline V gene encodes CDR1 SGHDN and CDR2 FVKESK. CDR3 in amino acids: CASSKKPYPQG.

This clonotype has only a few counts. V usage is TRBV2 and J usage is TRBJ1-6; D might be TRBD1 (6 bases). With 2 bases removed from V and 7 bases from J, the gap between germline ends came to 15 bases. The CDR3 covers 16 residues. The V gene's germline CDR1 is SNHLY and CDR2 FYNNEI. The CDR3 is CASSELGGRVNSPLHF. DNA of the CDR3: TGTGCCAGCAGTGAACTGGGGGGCAGGGTGAATTCACCCCTCCACTTT. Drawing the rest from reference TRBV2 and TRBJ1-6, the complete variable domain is EPEVTQTPSHQVTQMGQEVILRCVPISNHLYFYWYRQILGQKVEFLVSFYNNEISEKSEIFDDQFSVERPDGSNFTLKIRSTKLEDSAMYFCASSELGGRVNSPLHFGNGTRLTVT.

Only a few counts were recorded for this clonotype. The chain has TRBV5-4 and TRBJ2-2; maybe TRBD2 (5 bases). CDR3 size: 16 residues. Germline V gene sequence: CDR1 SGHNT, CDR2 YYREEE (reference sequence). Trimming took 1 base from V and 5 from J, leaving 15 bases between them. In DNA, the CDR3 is TGTGCCAGCAGCTTGATTCTAGCCCGCCATACCGGGGAGCTGTTTTTT. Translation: CASSLILARHTGELFF.

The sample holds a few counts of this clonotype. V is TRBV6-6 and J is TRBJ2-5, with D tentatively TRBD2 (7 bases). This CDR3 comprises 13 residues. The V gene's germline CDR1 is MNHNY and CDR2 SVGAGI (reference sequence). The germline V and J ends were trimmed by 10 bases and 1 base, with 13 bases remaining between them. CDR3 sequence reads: CATRRGLQETQYF. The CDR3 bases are TGTGCCACTAGGCGGGGGCTCCAAGAGACCCAGTACTTC.

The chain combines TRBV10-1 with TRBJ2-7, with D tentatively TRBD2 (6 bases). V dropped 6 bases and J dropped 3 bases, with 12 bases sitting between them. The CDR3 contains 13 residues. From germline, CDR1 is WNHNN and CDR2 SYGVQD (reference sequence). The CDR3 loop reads CASREGDGYEQYF. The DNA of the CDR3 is TGCGCCAGCAGGGAGGGAGACGGCTACGAGCAGTACTTC.

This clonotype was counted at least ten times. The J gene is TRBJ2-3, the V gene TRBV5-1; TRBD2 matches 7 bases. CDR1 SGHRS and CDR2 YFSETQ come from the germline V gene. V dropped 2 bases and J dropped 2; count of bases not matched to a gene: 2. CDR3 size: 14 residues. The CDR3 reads CASSFGTTTDTQYF. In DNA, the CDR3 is TGCGCCAGCAGCTTCGGGACTACCACAGATACGCAGTATTTT.

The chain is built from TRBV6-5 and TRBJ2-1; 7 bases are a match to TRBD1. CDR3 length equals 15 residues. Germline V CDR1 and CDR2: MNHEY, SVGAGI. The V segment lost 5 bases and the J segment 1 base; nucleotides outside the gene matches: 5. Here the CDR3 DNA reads TGTGCCAGCAGTAAAGACAGGGCATCCTACAATGAGCAGTTCTTC. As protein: CASSKDRASYNEQFF.